This TCR beta chain was captured in a study of T cell responses to AZD1222 COVID-19 vaccine. Broader study findings: Vaccine-related CD4 TCRs covered spike, predominating at 160-218 and 743-854. Samples come after the peak T cell response, not at day 14. Just 5 to 7 AZD1222 recipients were seropositive at baseline. Donors in the cohort were predominantly white British and more often female, and clonal diversity was possibly underestimated.

The V end lost 2 bases, the J end lost 5 bases, and 16 bases lay between the germline ends. This CDR3 region has 16 residues. In germline, CDR1 is WSHSY, CDR2 SAAADI. Produced via immunoSEQ multiplex PCR; TCRdb's table is partial and in-frame only. The repertoire holds 150,000 or so clones, with around 92% as singletons. About this clone itself: Antigen unknown.

This clonotype originated in an adult who received the AZD1222 COVID-19 vaccine. This specimen was peripheral blood, taken 28 days after the second AZD1222 dose. This rearrangement joins TRBV10-2 to TRBJ2-1, with D maybe TRBD2 (5 bases). The CDR3 sequence is CASSENSANLNNEQFF. The CDR3 DNA sequence: TGCGCCAGCAGTGAGAATAGCGCCAACTTAAACAATGAGCAGTTCTTC.